The entry below gives a single T cell receptor (beta chain) sequence along with its context. Its antigen is undetermined. The length of the CDR3 is 13 residues. Looked up from germline, CDR1 is SGHKS and CDR2 is YYEKEE (reference sequence). With 6 bases removed from V and 5 bases from J, the gap between germline ends came to 14 bases. These data come from a study of blood T cells in healthy people across ages. Study results and caveats: Naive CD4+ cells and diversity were both higher in long-lived donors than in aged donors.

Primers used in a second PCR of roughly 7 to 11 cycles were a sample-barcoded 5' primer and a J-beta primer mix. MiXCR was run by TCRdb on the 5' RACE reads, yielding one entry per CDR3 protein. The sample has about 1.4 million distinct CDR3 sequences; 55% to 75% are singletons. Drawn from each donor were roughly 10 milliliters of peripheral blood. Material: blood. The sequence came from a man aged 18 to 35 in good health. The chain couples TRBV5-5 to TRBJ1-2; D is ambiguous. The CDR3 loop is CASIPDAGYGYTF. The CDR3 region has the DNA TGTGCCAGCATTCCGGACGCAGGATATGGCTACACCTTC.